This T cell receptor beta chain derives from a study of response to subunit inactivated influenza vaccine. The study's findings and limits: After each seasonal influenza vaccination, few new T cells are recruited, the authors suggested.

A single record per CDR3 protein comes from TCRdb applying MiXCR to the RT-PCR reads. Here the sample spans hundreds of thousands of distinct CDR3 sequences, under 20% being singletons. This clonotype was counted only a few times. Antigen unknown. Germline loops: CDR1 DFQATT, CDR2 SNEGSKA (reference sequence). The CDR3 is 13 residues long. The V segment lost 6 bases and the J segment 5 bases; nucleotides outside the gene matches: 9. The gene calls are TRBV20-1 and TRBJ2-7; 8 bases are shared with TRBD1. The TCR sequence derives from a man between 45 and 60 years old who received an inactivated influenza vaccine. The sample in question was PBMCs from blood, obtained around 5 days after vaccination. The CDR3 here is CSARTGSTHEQYF. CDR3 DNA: TGCAGTGCCAGGACAGGGTCGACCCACGAGCAGTACTTC.